The 21 T cell receptor beta chains in this list originate from one sample, sequenced in a study of T cells in tumors after PD-1 blockade. The assay was immunoSEQ multiplex PCR, and TCRdb's table has in-frame clones only and misses some. The table has around 25,000 clones, about 82% seen once. Sequenced material: PBMCs, taken after anti-PD-1 treatment. These receptor sequences come from a human donor with basal cell carcinoma.

V is TRBV5-1 and J is TRBJ1-4; 9 nucleotides match TRBD1. V dropped 5 bases and J dropped 8; count of bases not matched to a gene: 10. Per the germline V gene, CDR1 is SGHRS and CDR2 is YFSETQ. This CDR3 comprises 15 residues. This CDR3 is CASSYGQGMGEKLFF. Here the CDR3 DNA reads TGCGCCAGCAGTTATGGACAGGGGATGGGGGAAAAACTGTTTTTT.

The rearrangement joins TRBV5-5 to TRBJ1-6; maybe TRBD1 (6 bases). The CDR3 is 14 residues long. Germline V lookup: CDR1 SGHKS, CDR2 YYEKEE (reference sequence). V was pared by 6 bases and J by 1 base, with 8 bases between. As DNA, the CDR3 is TGTGCCAGCAACCAGGGGTCCTATAATTCACCCCTCCACTTT. It translates to CASNQGSYNSPLHF.

The rearrangement uses TRBV19 and TRBJ1-4, with TRBD1 matching over 12 bases. The V and J ends lost 3 bases and 2 bases, in that order; junction bases with no gene match: 4. The germline V gene has CDR1 LNHDA and CDR2 SQIVND (reference sequence). The CDR3 is made up of 17 amino acids. The CDR3 loop is CASSIAGQGATNEKLFF. The CDR3 coding sequence is TGTGCCAGTAGTATCGCGGGACAGGGGGCGACTAATGAAAAACTGTTTTTT. Looking up the rest from reference TRBV19 and TRBJ1-4 gives the full variable domain: DGGITQSPKYLFRKEGQNVTLSCEQNLNHDAMYWYRQDPGQGLRLIYYSQIVNDFQKGDIAEGYSVSREKKESFPLTVTSAQKNPTAFYLCASSIAGQGATNEKLFFGSGTQLSVL.

This clone counts as large. This specimen includes other DNA sequences encoding the same CDR3. The chain combines TRBV11-3 with TRBJ1-1, with D perhaps matching TRBD1 (6 bases). Trimming took off 1 base at V and 1 base at J, with 7 bases between the two ends. CDR1 and CDR2 (germline): SGHNT, YENEEA. The CDR3 extends over 14 amino acids. CDR3 nucleotide sequence: TGTGCCAGCAGCTTAGGGGGGCCGAACACTGAAGCTTTCTTT. It yields the protein CASSLGGPNTEAFF.

The chain couples TRBV7-2 to TRBJ1-3, with D possibly matching TRBD1 (6 bases). The CDR3 contains 14 residues. Trimming stripped 5 bases from V and 1 base from J, with 9 bases between. Germline lookup yields CDR1 SGHTA and CDR2 FQGNSA. CDR3 coding DNA: TGTGCCAGCAGCCCCCAGGGGTCTGGAAACACCATATATTTT. Residues: CASSPQGSGNTIYF.

The chain has TRBV7-8 and TRBJ2-3, with 14 bases matching TRBD2. The junction had 13 bases not matched to a gene; V was cut back by 2 bases and J by 3 bases. Per the germline V gene, CDR1 is SGHVS and CDR2 is FQNEAQ. CDR3 length: 20 residues. The CDR3, as DNA: TGTGCCAGCAGCTTACTTGGGACTAGCGGGGGCCCATTACGGACAGATACGCAGTATTTT. It translates to CASSLLGTSGGPLRTDTQYF.

This clone was counted a few times. This chain uses TRBV10-1 with TRBJ2-7; D may be TRBD1 (5 bases). CDR1 is WNHNN and CDR2 is SYGVQD in the germline V gene (reference sequence). The CDR3 contains 13 residues. Trimming left V 0 bases short and J 6 bases short, with 9 bases between. The CDR3 sequence is CASSESGRAEQYF. The CDR3 DNA follows: TGCGCCAGCAGTGAGTCGGGCAGGGCCGAGCAGTACTTC.

This rearrangement joins TRBV9 to TRBJ2-7, with no clear D. Germline V lookup: CDR1 SGDLS, CDR2 YYNGEE. The ends were cut back, 7 bases at V and 7 bases at J, with 21 bases in the middle. This CDR3 has 14 amino acids. CDR3 in amino acids: CASGPGPPGREQYF. In nucleotides, the CDR3 is TGTGCCAGCGGCCCCGGTCCCCCGGGTAGGGAGCAGTACTTC.

This clone appeared once. J is TRBJ1-1 and V is TRBV4-2; D remains unclear. The CDR3 contains 12 residues. V lost 0 bases and J 11 bases, leaving 10 bases between the germline ends. The germline gives CDR1 LGHNA, CDR2 YNFKEQ. DNA of the CDR3: TGTGCCAGCAGCCAAGATACGCTGTTCGCTTTCTTT. Its translation: CASSQDTLFAFF.

This clone has only a few counts. This rearrangement joins TRBV7-3 to TRBJ2-2; 7 bases map to TRBD1. The CDR3 sequence is 16 residues long. V was pared by 1 base and J by 1 base, with 3 bases of the junction left unmatched. Looked up from germline, CDR1 is SGHTA and CDR2 is FQGTGA. The CDR3 DNA reads as TGTGCCAGCAGCTTAAGAGGGACAGTGAACACCGGGGAGCTGTTTTTT. The encoded protein is CASSLRGTVNTGELFF.

V is TRBV29-1 and J is TRBJ2-2, with unresolved D. The germline V and J ends were trimmed by 4 bases and 1 base, with 7 bases remaining between them. The CDR3 has 13 residues. The germline V gene has CDR1 SQVTM and CDR2 ANQGSEA. CDR3 sequence (DNA): TGCAGCGTTGGCCGTAAGAACACCGGGGAGCTGTTTTTT. This sequence encodes CSVGRKNTGELFF.

In nucleotides, the CDR3 is TGTGCCAGCAGTTCGAGGGGACGGAACCTCAACTCTGGAAACACCATATATTTT. Amino acid sequence: CASSSRGRNLNSGNTIYF. The J gene is TRBJ1-3, the V gene TRBV28; D is possibly TRBD1 (5 bases). The CDR3 is 18 amino acids. The ends were cut back, 4 bases at V and 0 bases at J, with 19 bases in the middle. Per germline, CDR1 MDHEN and CDR2 SYDVKM.

The chain couples TRBV20-1 to TRBJ2-3; D unclear. Trimming stripped 4 bases from V and 9 bases from J, with 11 bases between. Germline V gene data show CDR1 as DFQATT and CDR2 as SNEGSKA (reference sequence). The CDR3 covers 11 residues. This chain's CDR3 is CSATPDRTQYF. CDR3 bases: TGCAGTGCTACCCCCGACCGGACGCAGTATTTT.

The chain uses TRBV6-4 and TRBJ2-3; TRBD2 agrees at 9 bases. CDR1 MRHNA and CDR2 SNTAGT come from the germline V gene. CDR3 length: 16 residues. V was clipped by 3 bases and J by 5 bases; unmatched bases: 9. The CDR3 reads CASSERPLLAGDTQYF. CDR3 coding DNA: TGTGCCAGCAGTGAGCGTCCCCTACTAGCGGGAGATACGCAGTATTTT.

This sequence joins TRBV6-5 and TRBJ1-3, with D hard to call. This CDR3 comprises 14 residues. Trimming took off 7 bases at V and 1 base at J, with 11 bases between the two ends. Germline-derived CDR1 and CDR2 are MNHEY and SVGAGI. CDR3 loop: CASTSGFSGNTIYF. For the CDR3, the DNA is TGTGCCAGCACCTCGGGATTTTCTGGAAACACCATATATTTT.

The chain employs TRBV7-9 and TRBJ1-1, with D possibly being TRBD1 (6 bases). There are 14 residues in the CDR3. The germline V and J ends were trimmed by 1 base and 4 bases, with 10 bases remaining between them. CDR1 and CDR2 from the germline V gene are SEHNR and FQNEAQ (reference sequence). The CDR3 here is CASSLVGGGTEAFF. Here the CDR3 DNA reads TGTGCCAGCAGCTTAGTCGGAGGGGGCACTGAAGCTTTCTTT.

The chain links TRBV10-3 to TRBJ1-2; the match to TRBD1 covers 9 bases. Germline assignment: CDR1 ENHRY and CDR2 SYGVKD. The CDR3 loop spans 15 amino acids. Unmatched junction bases numbered 6, after V lost 1 base and J lost 6 bases. The CDR3 reads CAISEYPGTGNGYTF. DNA of the CDR3: TGTGCCATCAGTGAGTATCCCGGGACAGGGAATGGCTACACCTTC.

The chain uses TRBV6-4 and TRBJ2-2; 7 bases are shared with TRBD2. The trim removed 3 bases at V and 4 bases at J, leaving 5 bases unmatched. This CDR3 has 15 amino acids. Germline V CDR1 and CDR2: MRHNA, SNTAGT. The CDR3 loop reads CASSDSSGFTGELFF. DNA for the CDR3: TGTGCCAGCAGTGATTCTAGCGGCTTCACCGGGGAGCTGTTTTTT.

This clone occurred a few times. The CDR3 sequence: CASSYRDRLRNEKLFF. In DNA, the CDR3 is TGTGCCAGCAGTTACCGCGACAGGCTCCGTAATGAAAAACTGTTTTTT. The rearrangement links TRBV6-5 to TRBJ1-4, with D possibly matching TRBD1 (6 bases). Germline V gene lookup returns CDR1 MNHEY and CDR2 SVGAGI. Trimming took off 2 bases at V and 4 bases at J, with 14 bases between the two ends. The CDR3 runs to 16 residues.

The CDR3 is CASSLRTGPTKASYTF. Written as DNA, the CDR3 is TGTGCCAGCAGCTTGCGAACAGGCCCAACCAAAGCGAGCTACACCTTC. The chain couples TRBV5-4 to TRBJ1-2; D might be TRBD1 (5 bases). The ends were cut back, 1 base at V and 9 bases at J, with 22 bases in the middle. The CDR3 runs 16 residues. Germline V gene data show CDR1 as SGHNT and CDR2 as YYREEE (reference sequence).

J is TRBJ2-1 and V is TRBV3-1 (or the pseudogene TRBV3-2); 8 nucleotides match TRBD2. Trimming took 4 bases from V and 10 from J; bases not matched to a gene: 12. This CDR3 has 15 residues. CDR1 is LGHDT, CDR2 YNNKEL, per germline (reference sequence). The CDR3 DNA is TGTGCCAGCAGCCGCGGGGGGCCGTCCGCTAGGGAGCAGTTCTTC. Encoded protein: CASSRGGPSAREQFF.